This T cell receptor beta chain was recorded in a study of CD8+ T cells in alopecia areata. The V end lost 4 bases, the J end lost 5 bases, and 18 bases lay between the germline ends. There are 15 residues in the CDR3. Germline V CDR1 and CDR2: SNHLY, FYNNEI. This clone was seen only once. RNA, once extracted, was reverse transcribed into cDNA for use as the sequencing template. The repertoire was sequenced with immunoSEQ multiplex PCR; TCRdb's copy has only in-frame clones and lacks some. The top ten hold over 9.5% of the sample, which has around 120,000 clones, approximately 47% seen once. The clonotype was recovered from a human donor with alopecia areata. V usage is TRBV2 and J usage is TRBJ2-7, with D maybe TRBD1 (6 bases). The specimen was NKG2D-low CD8+ T cells sorted from blood. The DNA of the CDR3 is TGTGCCAGCAGTGCATCAGACAGGCTCCGGGACGAGCAGTACTTC. Protein: CASSASDRLRDEQYF.